The 10 T cell receptor beta chains below come from one sample, sequenced in a study of cytomegalovirus exposure and HLA in healthy donors. Primers for the PCR totalled 60 Vbeta and 13 Jbeta. TCRdb's table, derived via immunoSEQ multiplex PCR, lists solely in-frame clones and lacks some. The sample contains 97,000 or so clones, around 80% of which appear only once. The source material was PBMCs. Receptor source: a man in his forties in good health and CMV-seronegative.

The J gene is TRBJ1-5, the V gene TRBV6-1; D is ambiguous. This CDR3 contains 15 residues. Germline V gene data show CDR1 as MNHNS and CDR2 as SASEGT. Trimming cost V 0 bases and J 0 bases, with 6 bases left between them. CDR3 loop: CASSEAWSSNQPQHF. The CDR3 DNA sequence: TGTGCCAGCAGTGAAGCGTGGAGTAGCAATCAGCCCCAGCATTTT.

The chain recombines TRBV7-8 with TRBJ1-1; weak D call: TRBD1 (6 bases). This CDR3 is built from 17 residues. Trimming stripped 1 base from V and 2 bases from J, with 17 bases between. CDR1 and CDR2 (germline): SGHVS, FQNEAQ. The CDR3: CASSLDTGRTTNTEAFF. The CDR3 bases are TGTGCCAGCAGCTTAGACACAGGGCGGACGACAAACACTGAAGCTTTCTTT. Based on the CDR3 plus reference TRBV7-8 and TRBJ1-1, the full variable domain is GAGVSQSPRYKVAKRGQDVALRCDPISGHVSLFWYQQALGQGPEFLTYFQNEAQLDKSGLPSDRFFAERPEGSVSTLKIQRTQQEDSAVYLCASSLDTGRTTNTEAFFGQGTRLTVV.

V and J are TRBV2 and TRBJ1-6; D is uncertain. Germline CDR1 is SNHLY and CDR2 is FYNNEI. The CDR3 loop spans 11 amino acids. Trimming removed 4 bases at V and 15 bases at J, with 10 bases between. The CDR3 sequence is CASSVNAVLHF. CDR3 DNA sequence: TGTGCCAGCAGTGTGAACGCAGTCCTCCACTTT.

This clone was seen more than once but under ten times. The V and J genes are TRBV11-2 and TRBJ1-3, with 9 bases identical to TRBD1. CDR1 and CDR2 from the germline V gene are SGHAT and FQNNGV. The J segment lost 3 bases and the V segment lost 1 base, leaving 4 bases of the junction unmatched. The CDR3 spans 16 residues. CDR3 DNA sequence: TGTGCCAGCAGCTTAGGGACAGGGGCCTTTGGAAACACCATATATTTT. Protein sequence: CASSLGTGAFGNTIYF.

This chain links TRBV4-3 with TRBJ1-3; a possible D gene is TRBD1 (5 bases). V was pared by 4 bases and J by 4 bases, with 14 bases between. Germline assignment: CDR1 LGHNA and CDR2 YSLEER. CDR3 length equals 15 residues. CDR3 in DNA: TGCGCCAGCAGCCCCTCGGTGGGGGGGGGAAACACCATATATTTT. Residues: CASSPSVGGGNTIYF.

This clone appeared a few times. The chain carries TRBV19 and TRBJ2-2; unclear D gene. Trimming pared 9 bases from V and 1 base from J, leaving 12 bases between. Germline values: CDR1 LNHDA, CDR2 SQIVND (reference sequence). This CDR3 is 14 amino acids long. Here the CDR3 reads CASPSNGNTGELFF. The CDR3 nucleotides are TGTGCCAGCCCATCGAACGGGAACACCGGGGAGCTGTTTTTT.

The V gene is TRBV7-2, the J gene TRBJ2-5, with D tentatively TRBD2 (5 bases). The J call is uncertain, as TRBJ2-7 better fits the DNA end. This CDR3 region has 15 residues. Germline V lookup: CDR1 SGHTA, CDR2 FQGNSA. The CDR3, as DNA: TGTGCCAGCAGCTTAGCTCGCGGGCCTTCCTACGAGCAGTACTTC. Translation gives CASSLARGPSYEQYF.

The chain is built from TRBV29-1 and TRBJ2-3; no firm D call. The CDR3 sequence is 14 residues long. Between the trimmed V and J ends, which lost 3 bases and 2 bases, there was a span of 12 bases. Germline loops: CDR1 SQVTM, CDR2 ANQGSEA. The chain's CDR3 is CSVDLDLNTDTQYF. The CDR3 DNA is TGCAGCGTTGATCTAGACCTAAACACAGATACGCAGTATTTT.

This clone has a single count. This sequence joins TRBV27 and TRBJ2-1, with 7 bases lining up with TRBD1. V shed 6 bases and J 4 bases; nucleotides not matched to a gene: 9. The CDR3 contains 15 residues. CDR1 MNHEY and CDR2 SMNVEV come from the germline V gene (reference sequence). The CDR3 DNA reads as TGTGCCAGCAGCATACGGGGACAGACATACAATGAGCAGTTCTTC. It yields the protein CASSIRGQTYNEQFF.

This clone came up a few times. The J gene is TRBJ2-7, the V gene TRBV30, with 9 nucleotides matching TRBD1. The CDR3 extends over 13 amino acids. Germline V lookup: CDR1 GTSNPN, CDR2 SVGIG (reference sequence). With V trimmed by 2 bases and J by 4 bases, 3 bases remained unmatched. The CDR3 is CAWSWDRVYEQYF. Written as DNA, the CDR3 is TGTGCCTGGAGTTGGGACAGGGTTTACGAGCAGTACTTC.